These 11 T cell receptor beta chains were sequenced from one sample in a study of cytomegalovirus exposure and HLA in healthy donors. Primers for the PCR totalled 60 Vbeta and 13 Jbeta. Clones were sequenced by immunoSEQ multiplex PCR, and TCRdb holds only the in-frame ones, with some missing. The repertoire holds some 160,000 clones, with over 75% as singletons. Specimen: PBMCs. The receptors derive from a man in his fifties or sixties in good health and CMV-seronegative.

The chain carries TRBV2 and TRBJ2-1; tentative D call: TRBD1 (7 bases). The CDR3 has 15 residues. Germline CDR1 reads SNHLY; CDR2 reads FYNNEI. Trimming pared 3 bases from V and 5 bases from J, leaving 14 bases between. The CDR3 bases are TGTGCCAGCAGTGACTCCAGGGGGGCAAACAATGAGCAGTTCTTC. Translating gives CASSDSRGANNEQFF.

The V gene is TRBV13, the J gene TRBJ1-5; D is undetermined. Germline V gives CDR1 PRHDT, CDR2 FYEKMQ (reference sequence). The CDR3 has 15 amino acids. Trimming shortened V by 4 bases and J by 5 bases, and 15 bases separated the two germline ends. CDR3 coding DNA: TGTGCCAGCAGCTATAGCGGGATTGTGGATCAGCCCCAGCATTTT. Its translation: CASSYSGIVDQPQHF.

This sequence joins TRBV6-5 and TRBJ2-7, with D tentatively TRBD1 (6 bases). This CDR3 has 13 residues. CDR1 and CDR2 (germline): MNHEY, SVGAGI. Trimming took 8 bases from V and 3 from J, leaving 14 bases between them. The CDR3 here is CASLARGLYEQYF. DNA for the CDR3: TGTGCCAGCCTAGCCAGGGGTCTCTACGAGCAGTACTTC.

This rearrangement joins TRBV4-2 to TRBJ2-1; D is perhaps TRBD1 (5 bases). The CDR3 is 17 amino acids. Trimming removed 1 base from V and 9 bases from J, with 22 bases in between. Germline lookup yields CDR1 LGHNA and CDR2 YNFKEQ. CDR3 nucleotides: TGTGCCAGCAGCCAAGCAAGTTTAGGGGCTACCGCAGGTGAGCAGTTCTTC. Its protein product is CASSQASLGATAGEQFF.

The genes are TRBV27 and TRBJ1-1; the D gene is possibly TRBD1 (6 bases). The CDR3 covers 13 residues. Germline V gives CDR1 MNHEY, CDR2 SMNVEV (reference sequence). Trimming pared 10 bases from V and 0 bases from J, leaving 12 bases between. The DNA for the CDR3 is TGTGCCACCGCGGACAGAGTGAACACTGAAGCTTTCTTT. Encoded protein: CATADRVNTEAFF.

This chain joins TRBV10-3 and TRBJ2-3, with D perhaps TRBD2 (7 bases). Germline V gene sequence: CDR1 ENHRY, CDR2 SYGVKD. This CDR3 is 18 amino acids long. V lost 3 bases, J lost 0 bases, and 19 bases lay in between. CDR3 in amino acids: CAISDQAGASPSTDTQYF. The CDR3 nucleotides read TGTGCCATCAGTGATCAGGCGGGGGCAAGTCCTAGCACAGATACGCAGTATTTT.

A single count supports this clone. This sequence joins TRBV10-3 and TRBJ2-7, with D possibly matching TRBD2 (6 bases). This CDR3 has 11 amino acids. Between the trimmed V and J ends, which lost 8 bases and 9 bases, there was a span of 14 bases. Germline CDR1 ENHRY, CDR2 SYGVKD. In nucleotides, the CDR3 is TGTGCCATCGCGGCGGAGGGAGGGCAGTACTTC. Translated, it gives CAIAAEGGQYF.

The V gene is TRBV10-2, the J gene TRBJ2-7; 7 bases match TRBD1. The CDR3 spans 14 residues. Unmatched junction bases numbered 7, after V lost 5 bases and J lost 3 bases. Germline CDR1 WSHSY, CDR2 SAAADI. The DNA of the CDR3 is TGCGCCAGCAGTACCTCAACAGGGGTCTACGAGCAGTACTTC. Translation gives CASSTSTGVYEQYF.

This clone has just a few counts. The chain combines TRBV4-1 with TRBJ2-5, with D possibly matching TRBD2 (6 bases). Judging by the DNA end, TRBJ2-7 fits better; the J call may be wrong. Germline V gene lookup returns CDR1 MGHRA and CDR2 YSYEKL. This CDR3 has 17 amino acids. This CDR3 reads CASSQDHIGGGSDEQYF. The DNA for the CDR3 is TGCGCCAGCAGCCAAGATCATATCGGGGGTGGTAGCGACGAGCAGTACTTC.

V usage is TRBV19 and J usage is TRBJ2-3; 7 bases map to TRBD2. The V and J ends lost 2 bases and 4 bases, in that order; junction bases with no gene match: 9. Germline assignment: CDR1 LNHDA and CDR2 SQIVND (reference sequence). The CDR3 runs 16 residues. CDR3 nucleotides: TGTGCCAGTAGTATACGACTAGCCGGAGGGGCAGATACGCAGTATTTT. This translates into CASSIRLAGGADTQYF.

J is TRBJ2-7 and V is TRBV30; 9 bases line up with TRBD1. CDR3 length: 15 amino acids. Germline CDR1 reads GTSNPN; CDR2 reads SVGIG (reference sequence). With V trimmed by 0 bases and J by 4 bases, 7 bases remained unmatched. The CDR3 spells CAWSVLGTGSYEQYF. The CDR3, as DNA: TGTGCCTGGAGTGTATTAGGGACAGGGTCTTACGAGCAGTACTTC. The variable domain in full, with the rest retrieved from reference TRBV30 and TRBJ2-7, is SQTIHQWPATLVQPVGSPLSLECTVEGTSNPNLYWYRQAAGRGLQLLFYSVGIGQISSEVPQNLSASRPQDRQFILSSKKLLLSDSGFYLCAWSVLGTGSYEQYFGPGTRLTVT.